This entry features one T cell receptor (beta chain) sequence. The antigen is unknown. Trimming took 1 base from V and 0 from J; bases not matched to a gene: 7. Germline lookup yields CDR1 KGHSH and CDR2 LQKENI. CDR3 length: 18 amino acids. In the PCR, 60 Vbeta and 13 Jbeta primers were used. Here immunoSEQ multiplex PCR was the method, and the copy in TCRdb shows in-frame clones only, minus some. This table holds more than 130,000 clones, around three quarters found once. This record comes from a study of cytomegalovirus exposure and HLA in healthy donors. Study-wide findings and caveats: Reported findings show TCR beta sequences accurately forecast HLA-A and HLA-B alleles in most subjects. Versus the roughly 640-donor mean, an Asian-associated ancestry cluster reportedly showed fewer N-insertions in a later analysis. A later analysis found TCR association rates differed by HLA locus, highest for DRB1 and lowest for HLA-C.

The sample taken for sequencing was PBMCs. The V gene is TRBV18, the J gene TRBJ2-3, with 10 bases identical to TRBD2. This receptor was identified in a man aged 40-49 years in good health and CMV-seropositive. The CDR3 here is CASSPLLASGGSTDTQYF. The CDR3 DNA sequence: TGTGCCAGCTCACCACTACTAGCTAGCGGGGGTAGCACAGATACGCAGTATTTT. Supplemented by reference TRBV18 and TRBJ2-3, the full variable domain reads NAGVMQNPRHLVRRRGQEARLRCSPMKGHSHVYWYRQLPEEGLKFMVYLQKENIIDESGMPKERFSAEFPKEGPSILRIQQVVRGDSAAYFCASSPLLASGGSTDTQYFGPGTRLTVL.